This T cell receptor (beta chain) is from a study of blood T cell repertoires in COVID-19. Study in general: Acute and convalescent COVID-19 samples came from the United States, Italy and Spain. T cells, B-cell-depleted T cells, or PBMCs supplied cDNA or gDNA.

Germline values: CDR1 MNHEY, CDR2 SVGEGT. V was cut by 7 bases and J by 7 bases, with 20 bases left in between. The CDR3 covers 15 residues. This table comes from immunoSEQ multiplex PCR, and its TCRdb copy is limited to in-frame clones, with some not included. The sample carries about 170,000 clones, around 81% recorded once. Sequenced material: peripheral blood. This sequence originates from a man aged 70-80 years with active or convalescent COVID-19. J is TRBJ1-5 and V is TRBV6-2 or TRBV6-3; no reliable D call. CDR3 DNA sequence: TGTGCCAGCACCCCCCAAACCCAGGCCGCCCAGCCCCAGCATTTT. Protein: CASTPQTQAAQPQHF.